Below are 28 T cell receptor beta chains sequenced from a single sample in a study of Ad26.COV2.S vaccination and SARS-CoV-2 variants. Using immunoSEQ multiplex PCR, the repertoire was profiled, and TCRdb retains in-frame clones only, with some absent. The profile shows roughly 400,000 clones, 90% of them singletons. Stated treatment: about 20 received Ad26.COV2.S at low or high dose, single or two shots; roughly five received placebo; per-sample allocation not given. Sample collection was performed on day 63 after the first vaccine or placebo injection. The specimen was peripheral blood, collected in a trial of Ad26.COV2.S vaccine versus placebo. The receptors shown here come from a person between 18 and 65 years old who received the Ad26.COV2.S COVID-19 vaccine or a placebo.

In regard to this clone: This specimen includes other DNA sequences encoding the same CDR3. The CDR3 DNA follows: TGTGCCAGCAGTTTGGGTGAAAAACTGTTTTTT. Translation gives CASSLGEKLFF. The J gene is TRBJ1-4, the V gene TRBV28; D not certain. The CDR3 has 11 amino acids. In germline, CDR1 is MDHEN, CDR2 SYDVKM. V lost 3 bases, J lost 7 bases, and 3 bases lay in between.

This clone showed up just once. The V call is TRBV7-2, the J call TRBJ2-3; 7 bases match TRBD2. This CDR3 region has 17 residues. Germline CDR1 reads SGHTA; CDR2 reads FQGNSA. V lost 2 bases and J lost 5; bases outside the gene matches: 13. In DNA, the CDR3 is TGTGCCAGCAGCTTAACGCGGGAGTCCGGGTGGGGAGATACGCAGTATTTT. Translated, it gives CASSLTRESGWGDTQYF.

Comment on this clone: The sample has other DNA sequences that encode this CDR3 too. The genes are TRBV12-3 or TRBV12-4 and TRBJ2-4; D call uncertain. The CDR3 has 12 residues. The V end lost 6 bases, the J end lost 0 bases, and 3 bases lay between the germline ends. This CDR3 reads CASSLAKNIQYF. The CDR3 DNA follows: TGTGCCAGCAGCCTAGCCAAAAACATTCAGTACTTC.

The rearrangement links TRBV4-2 to TRBJ2-3; perhaps TRBD2 as D (6 bases). This CDR3 comprises 16 residues. V lost 5 bases and J 0 bases, leaving 15 bases between the germline ends. Per germline, CDR1 LGHNA and CDR2 YNFKEQ. This CDR3 is CASSSGGGGSTDTQYF. Here the CDR3 DNA reads TGTGCCAGCAGCTCCGGGGGAGGCGGGAGCACAGATACGCAGTATTTT.

J is TRBJ2-1 and V is TRBV6-2 or TRBV6-3, with D possibly TRBD1 on 6 matching bases. The CDR3 covers 15 residues. The V end was cut by 3 bases, the J end by 4 bases, with 13 bases between. Germline V gene data show CDR1 as MNHEY and CDR2 as SVGEGT. This CDR3 is CASSYVRGAYNEQFF. CDR3 in DNA: TGTGCCAGCAGTTATGTCAGGGGAGCTTACAATGAGCAGTTCTTC.

V is TRBV3-1 (or the pseudogene TRBV3-2) and J is TRBJ2-7; 7 positions match TRBD2. CDR3 size: 15 residues. Germline V CDR1 and CDR2: LGHDT, YNNKEL (reference sequence). After removal of 5 bases from V and 1 base from J, the junction contained 8 bases not matched to a gene. This chain's CDR3 is CASSSRAGRSYEQYF. CDR3 nucleotides: TGTGCCAGCAGCTCCCGAGCGGGAAGGTCCTACGAGCAGTACTTC.

This sequence joins TRBV24-1 and TRBJ2-7, with D unresolved. CDR3 size: 13 residues. Germline-derived CDR1 and CDR2 are KGHDR and SFDVKD. V was cut by 3 bases and J by 0 bases, with 5 bases left in between. This chain's CDR3 is CATSDPDSYEQYF. The CDR3, as DNA: TGTGCCACCAGTGATCCGGACTCCTACGAGCAGTACTTC.

The chain links TRBV7-9 to TRBJ2-7; tentatively, D is TRBD2 (6 bases). The CDR3 runs 13 residues. The germline V and J ends were trimmed by 1 base and 7 bases, with 11 bases remaining between them. Germline values: CDR1 SEHNR, CDR2 FQNEAQ (reference sequence). CDR3 in DNA: TGTGCCAGCAGCTTAGAAGGGACTGGGGAGCAGTACTTC. Translating gives CASSLEGTGEQYF.

This clone has a handful of counts. This chain uses TRBV11-2 with TRBJ1-1; possibly TRBD1 for D (6 bases). This CDR3 is built from 16 residues. Germline assignment: CDR1 SGHAT and CDR2 FQNNGV. Trimming pared 6 bases from V and 0 bases from J, leaving 17 bases between. The CDR3 coding sequence is TGTGCCAGCAGTAAATTCGGGGGGGCCCTGAACACTGAAGCTTTCTTT. This gives the protein CASSKFGGALNTEAFF.

V is TRBV28 and J is TRBJ2-7; TRBD1 matches at 10 bases. With V trimmed by 2 bases and J by 5 bases, 9 bases remained unmatched. The germline V gene has CDR1 MDHEN and CDR2 SYDVKM. The CDR3 totals 16 residues. The DNA for the CDR3 is TGTGCCAGCAGTTTACGGGTCCGGGACAGGGGTAACGAGCAGTACTTC. It specifies CASSLRVRDRGNEQYF.

The chain has TRBV28 and TRBJ2-7; 10 nucleotides line up with TRBD1. V gave up 3 bases and J gave up 3 bases; unmatched junction bases: 2. Germline CDR1 and CDR2: MDHEN and SYDVKM. This CDR3 comprises 14 residues. The chain's CDR3 is CASSFRTGGYEQYF. In DNA form, the CDR3 reads TGTGCCAGCAGTTTCCGGACAGGGGGCTACGAGCAGTACTTC.

The rearrangement joins TRBV6-1 to TRBJ2-7; 8 bases line up with TRBD2. The germline CDR1 and CDR2 sequences are MNHNS and SASEGT. Losses at the gene ends were 2 bases for V and 4 bases for J; bases not matched to a gene: 13. There are 17 residues in the CDR3. The CDR3, as DNA: TGTGCCAGCAGTGAACTTCGGGGGGGAGGCCTCTCGTACGAGCAGTACTTC. Translating gives CASSELRGGGLSYEQYF.

The chain uses TRBV6-5 and TRBJ2-7; D perhaps matches TRBD1 (9 bases). The CDR3 consists of 13 residues. Trimming shortened V by 6 bases and J by 5 bases, and 14 bases separated the two germline ends. Germline V CDR1 and CDR2: MNHEY, SVGAGI. The DNA for the CDR3 is TGTGCCAGCAGCGGGGGGGACAGGGACGAGCAGTACTTC. This translates into CASSGGDRDEQYF.

The chain carries TRBV5-1 and TRBJ2-5; 8 nucleotides match TRBD2. Germline-derived CDR1 and CDR2 are SGHRS and YFSETQ. With V trimmed by 0 bases and J by 2 bases, 6 bases remained unmatched. The length of the CDR3 is 16 residues. CDR3 DNA sequence: TGCGCCAGCAGCTTGGCCCGGCTAGCGGGTCAAGAGACCCAGTACTTC. Amino acids: CASSLARLAGQETQYF.

This clone was recorded once. The chain joins TRBV27 to TRBJ2-7, with TRBD1 matching 10 bases. The CDR3 is 14 residues long. Trimming took 5 bases from V and 5 from J; bases not matched to a gene: 6. Germline-derived CDR1 and CDR2 are MNHEY and SMNVEV (reference sequence). The CDR3 DNA reads TGTGCCAGCAGTCTCGGGACAGGGGAAAACGAGCAGTACTTC. Its translation is CASSLGTGENEQYF.

The chain combines TRBV29-1 with TRBJ2-1, with D perhaps being TRBD1 or TRBD2 (6 bases each). The CDR3 has 14 amino acids. CDR1 is SQVTM and CDR2 is ANQGSEA in the germline V gene. With 4 bases removed from V and 8 bases from J, the gap between germline ends came to 18 bases. The CDR3 nucleotides are TGCAGCGTTGGGGGCCCCGAGGGGGGCTATGAGCAGTTCTTC. Translated, it gives CSVGGPEGGYEQFF.

This chain links TRBV7-3 with TRBJ2-2; D unresolved. Germline V gene lookup returns CDR1 SGHTA and CDR2 FQGTGA. The V end was cut by 1 base, the J end by 6 bases, with 6 bases between. CDR3 size: 13 residues. The CDR3 protein is CASSLSLAGELFF. CDR3 DNA: TGTGCCAGCAGCTTAAGTCTAGCCGGGGAGCTGTTTTTT.

Only one count was recorded for this clone. The DNA for the CDR3 is TGCAGTGCCAGTCCCTGGCGATACAATGAGCAGTTCTTC. It codes for CSASPWRYNEQFF. The genes are TRBV20-1 and TRBJ2-1; D unclear. CDR1 and CDR2 (germline): DFQATT, SNEGSKA (reference sequence). The V gene lost 6 bases and the J gene lost 4 bases, with 13 bases spanning the gap. This CDR3 comprises 13 residues.

The V gene is TRBV13, the J gene TRBJ2-3; 7 bases are shared with TRBD1. In germline, CDR1 is PRHDT, CDR2 FYEKMQ (reference sequence). This CDR3 region has 14 residues. Losses at the gene ends were 5 bases for V and 3 bases for J; bases not matched to a gene: 5. CDR3: CASSPGQLTDTQYF. CDR3 nucleotide sequence: TGTGCCAGCAGCCCGGGACAGTTGACAGATACGCAGTATTTT.

DNA for the CDR3: TGCGCCAGCAGCTTGACAGGGATAATCTACGAGGAGCAGTACTTC. It encodes CASSLTGIIYEEQYF. The chain employs TRBV5-1 and TRBJ2-7; possible D gene TRBD1, 6 bases. The V end lost 1 base, the J end lost 7 bases, and 18 bases lay between the germline ends. The CDR3 runs to 15 residues. Germline CDR1 reads SGHRS; CDR2 reads YFSETQ.

The genes are TRBV2 and TRBJ1-1; the D is unclear. V dropped 3 bases and J dropped 1 base, with 9 bases sitting between them. The CDR3 has 14 residues. Germline loops: CDR1 SNHLY, CDR2 FYNNEI. The CDR3 bases are TGTGCCAGCAGTGAGGCGACGGGGAACACTGAAGCTTTCTTT. This codes for CASSEATGNTEAFF.

This chain links TRBV7-9 with TRBJ1-4; 9 nucleotides match TRBD1. This CDR3 region has 16 residues. The trim removed 1 base at V and 5 bases at J, leaving 5 bases unmatched. In germline, CDR1 is SEHNR, CDR2 FQNEAQ (reference sequence). CDR3 in amino acids: CASSLGSGQGNEKLFF. For the CDR3, the DNA is TGTGCCAGCAGCTTAGGGTCGGGACAGGGAAATGAAAAACTGTTTTTT. Complete variable domain (other parts from reference TRBV7-9 and TRBJ1-4): DTGVSQNPRHKITKRGQNVTFRCDPISEHNRLYWYRQTLGQGPEFLTYFQNEAQLEKSRLLSDRFSAERPKGSFSTLEIQRTEQGDSAMYLCASSLGSGQGNEKLFFGSGTQLSVL.

The chain joins TRBV3-1 (or the pseudogene TRBV3-2) to TRBJ2-7; tentatively, D is TRBD1 (6 bases). The ends were cut back, 3 bases at V and 3 bases at J, with 12 bases in the middle. The CDR3 sequence is 14 residues long. CDR1 is LGHDT and CDR2 is YNNKEL in the germline V gene (reference sequence). The CDR3 loop reads CASSQGATDYEQYF. The CDR3 region has the DNA TGTGCCAGCAGCCAGGGGGCCACCGACTACGAGCAGTACTTC.

This chain uses TRBV7-9 with TRBJ2-7; a weak D match, TRBD2 (6 bases). Germline V gene data show CDR1 as SEHNR and CDR2 as FQNEAQ (reference sequence). CDR3 size: 14 residues. V was clipped by 5 bases and J by 2 bases, with 13 bases between them. CDR3 bases: TGTGCCAGCAGCCCCGGGGAGCGGGCCTACGAGCAGTACTTC. Encoded protein: CASSPGERAYEQYF. Full variable domain (remainder filled in from reference TRBV7-9 and TRBJ2-7): DTGVSQNPRHKITKRGQNVTFRCDPISEHNRLYWYRQTLGQGPEFLTYFQNEAQLEKSRLLSDRFSAERPKGSFSTLEIQRTEQGDSAMYLCASSPGERAYEQYFGPGTRLTVT.

The chain recombines TRBV6-4 with TRBJ2-6; no clear D gene. Germline CDR1 reads MRHNA; CDR2 reads SNTAGT. Trimming shortened V by 5 bases and J by 4 bases, and 9 bases separated the two germline ends. The CDR3 has 14 residues. The CDR3 DNA reads TGTGCCAGCAGTCCCTCTACAGGGGCCAACGTCCTGACTTTC. This gives the protein CASSPSTGANVLTF.

This chain joins TRBV5-1 and TRBJ2-3, with TRBD1 identical over 8 bases. This CDR3 comprises 15 residues. Germline V gives CDR1 SGHRS, CDR2 YFSETQ. The V segment lost 0 bases and the J segment 3 bases; nucleotides outside the gene matches: 3. In DNA, the CDR3 is TGCGCCAGCAGCTTGGGAGGGGACAGGACAGATACGCAGTATTTT. Translating gives CASSLGGDRTDTQYF.

This rearrangement joins TRBV27 to TRBJ2-1, with TRBD2 identical over 10 bases. This CDR3 region has 18 residues. V dropped 0 bases and J dropped 7; count of bases not matched to a gene: 12. CDR1 is MNHEY, CDR2 SMNVEV, per germline (reference sequence). The CDR3 here is CASSLSPPSGSIKNEQFF. The DNA for the CDR3 is TGTGCCAGCAGTTTATCCCCCCCTAGCGGGAGTATTAAAAATGAGCAGTTCTTC.

The V and J genes are TRBV11-2 and TRBJ2-7; D remains unclear. Trimming took off 5 bases at V and 4 bases at J, with 21 bases between the two ends. Per germline, CDR1 SGHAT and CDR2 FQNNGV. This CDR3 has 16 residues. The CDR3 DNA is TGTGCCAGCAGCCCGTCTCTTGCTCAGGCCCGATACGAGCAGTACTTC. This sequence encodes CASSPSLAQARYEQYF.